The 21 T cell receptor beta chains given below trace back to one sample, sequenced in a study of blood T cells in healthy people across ages. Primed by a sample-barcoded 5' primer and a J-beta primer mix, a second PCR proceeded for 7 to 11 cycles. TCRdb re-called the 5' RACE reads with MiXCR, one entry per CDR3 protein. This sample has 350,000 to 450,000 distinct CDR3 sequences, with roughly half found just once. Sequenced input: blood. These TCRs come from a man between 60 and 70 years old in good health.

This rearrangement joins TRBV18 to TRBJ2-3; 7 nucleotides agree with TRBD2. The CDR3 contains 15 residues. The germline CDR1 and CDR2 sequences are KGHSH and LQKENI. J was trimmed by 3 bases and V by 3 bases; bases with no gene match: 6. CDR3: CASSPAGDWTDTQYF. CDR3 in DNA: TGTGCCAGCTCACCGGCGGGAGATTGGACAGATACGCAGTATTTT.

This clonotype turned up a few times. The chain employs TRBV7-3 and TRBJ1-2, with D unclear. CDR3 length: 14 amino acids. V lost 0 bases to trimming and J lost 8 bases, with 13 bases between them. Per the germline V gene, CDR1 is SGHTA and CDR2 is FQGTGA. The CDR3 reads CASSLTPGTGGYTF. CDR3 bases: TGTGCCAGCAGCTTAACACCGGGAACGGGCGGCTACACCTTC.

This clonotype has just a few counts. V and J are TRBV20-1 and TRBJ2-7; the D gene is possibly TRBD2 (6 bases). The CDR3 sequence is 16 residues long. Trimming took 0 bases from V and 0 from J, leaving 15 bases between them. Germline V gene lookup returns CDR1 DFQATT and CDR2 SNEGSKA (reference sequence). CDR3 loop: CSARDRQRVPSYEQYF. The DNA for the CDR3 is TGCAGTGCTAGAGATCGGCAGCGGGTCCCCTCCTACGAGCAGTACTTC.

The J gene is TRBJ2-1, the V gene TRBV7-8, with D unresolved. The CDR3 consists of 13 residues. Trimming shortened V by 1 base and J by 6 bases, and 7 bases separated the two germline ends. Germline CDR1 and CDR2: SGHVS and FQNEAQ. The CDR3 protein is CASSLDTLNEQFF. The CDR3 nucleotides read TGTGCCAGCAGCTTAGATACGCTCAATGAGCAGTTCTTC.

This chain links TRBV6-6 with TRBJ2-7; D uncertain. CDR3 length equals 14 residues. Germline loops: CDR1 MNHNY, CDR2 SVGAGI (reference sequence). V was shortened by 7 bases and J by 0 bases, with 13 bases between the two germline ends. CDR3 sequence (DNA): TGTGCCAGCAAACCCGACACGGGCTCCTACGAGCAGTACTTC. Residues: CASKPDTGSYEQYF.

The table lists this clonotype with a few counts. The chain is built from TRBV7-2 and TRBJ2-3; TRBD1 matches at 8 bases. Germline CDR1 SGHTA, CDR2 FQGNSA. J was trimmed by 13 bases and V by 1 base; bases with no gene match: 7. The CDR3 spans 13 residues. The CDR3 sequence: CASSLGGRDRKYF. The CDR3 bases are TGTGCCAGCAGCTTAGGGGGACGGGACAGGAAGTATTTT.

Concerning this clonotype: The germline gene is not matched at one end of the junction; a read error may be the cause. The rearrangement joins TRBV2 to TRBJ1-6; TRBD1 might be the D (6 bases). Per germline, CDR1 SNHLY and CDR2 FYNNEI. CDR3 size: 15 residues. CDR3 in amino acids: CVSSELAGVGSPLHF. The CDR3 DNA reads TGTGTCAGCAGTGAGCTGGCAGGGGTGGGTTCACCCCTCCACTTT. The full variable domain, rest sourced from reference TRBV2 and TRBJ1-6, is EPEVTQTPSHQVTQMGQEVILRCVPISNHLYFYWYRQILGQKVEFLVSFYNNEISEKSEIFDDQFSVERPDGSNFTLKIRSTKLEDSAMYFCVSSELAGVGSPLHFGNGTRLTVT.

V and J are TRBV7-2 and TRBJ2-5; possible D gene TRBD2, 7 bases. The J call may be incorrect, as the DNA end agrees better with TRBJ2-7. Germline CDR1 is SGHTA and CDR2 is FQGNSA. CDR3 length equals 16 residues. The CDR3 DNA reads TGTGCCAGCAGTATTTCCGGGGCGGGGGCCATCGCCGAGCAGTACTTC. It yields the protein CASSISGAGAIAEQYF.

Here the CDR3 DNA reads TGTGCCAGCAGTACCCAGGGACAGAGCAATCAGCCCCAGCATTTT. It yields the protein CASSTQGQSNQPQHF. The V gene is TRBV12-3 or TRBV12-4, the J gene TRBJ1-5, with 7 bases that match TRBD1. Trimming took 5 bases from V and 1 from J; bases not matched to a gene: 5. The CDR3 covers 15 residues.

Details on this clonotype: A much more abundant neighbour one base away suggests this may be a read error. The J gene is TRBJ2-1, the V gene TRBV20-1; D may be TRBD2 (7 bases). Per the germline V gene, CDR1 is DFQATT and CDR2 is SNEGSKA (reference sequence). This CDR3 is 13 amino acids long. Trimming shortened V by 8 bases and J by 13 bases, and 24 bases separated the two germline ends. CDR3 region: CSPWGGGAETQFF. CDR3 nucleotide sequence: TGCAGTCCTTGGGGAGGGGGGGCGGAGACCCAGTTCTTC.

There are a few counts of this clonotype. V usage is TRBV7-2 and J usage is TRBJ2-7, with a possible D match to TRBD1 (6 bases). Germline V gene data show CDR1 as SGHTA and CDR2 as FQGNSA. Trimming stripped 3 bases from V and 7 bases from J, with 10 bases between. CDR3 size: 12 residues. The CDR3 nucleotides read TGTGCCAGCAGCTTCGGGACAAGAGAGCAGTACTTC. Its translation: CASSFGTREQYF.

CDR3 DNA: TGTGCCAGCAGACCTGCAGGGGGAAGGCGTTATGGCTACACCTTC. This sequence encodes CASRPAGGRRYGYTF. The V call is TRBV12-3 or TRBV12-4, the J call TRBJ1-2, with 7 bases identical to TRBD1. V gave up 6 bases and J gave up 5 bases; unmatched junction bases: 12. The CDR3 covers 15 residues.

The sample holds a few counts of this clonotype. The chain combines TRBV5-1 with TRBJ2-7; 7 bases are a match to TRBD1. In germline, CDR1 is SGHRS, CDR2 YFSETQ. CDR3 length equals 15 residues. Losses at the gene ends were 4 bases for V and 3 bases for J; bases not matched to a gene: 10. Written as DNA, the CDR3 is TGCGCCAGCAGCGAGAAGACAGGGTCGGGCTACGAGCAGTACTTC. It specifies CASSEKTGSGYEQYF.

V gene TRBV20-1 combines with J gene TRBJ2-1, with 10 bases aligning to TRBD1. CDR1 is DFQATT, CDR2 SNEGSKA, per germline (reference sequence). With 6 bases clipped from V and 10 bases from J, the junction kept 6 bases outside the gene matches. This CDR3 has 12 amino acids. The CDR3 nucleotides read TGCAGTGCCACGGGACAGGGGAGCGAGCAGTTCTTC. Protein: CSATGQGSEQFF.

The chain links TRBV12-3 or TRBV12-4 to TRBJ2-1; perhaps TRBD2 as D (6 bases). This CDR3 is 15 amino acids long. The V and J ends lost 6 bases and 0 bases respectively, with 12 bases between them. The chain's CDR3 is CASSGYGGSYNEQFF. The CDR3, as DNA: TGTGCCAGCAGCGGCTACGGGGGCTCCTACAATGAGCAGTTCTTC.

The chain links TRBV2 to TRBJ2-3, with TRBD1 matching 8 bases. Losses at the gene ends were 9 bases for V and 5 bases for J; bases not matched to a gene: 7. The CDR3 is 13 amino acids. Germline V gives CDR1 SNHLY, CDR2 FYNNEI. The CDR3 coding sequence is TGTGCCAGTCTTCAGGGGGCAGGAGATACGCAGTATTTT. This gives the protein CASLQGAGDTQYF.

This chain joins TRBV6-1 and TRBJ2-5; TRBD2 matches at 13 bases. From germline, CDR1 is MNHNS and CDR2 SASEGT. CDR3 length equals 17 residues. After removal of 1 base from V and 1 base from J, the junction contained 3 bases not matched to a gene. As DNA, the CDR3 is TGTGCCAGCAGTGAAGGGGGGACTAGCGGGGCCCAAGAGACCCAGTACTTC. Its translation: CASSEGGTSGAQETQYF.

This CDR3 is CSARDPGIGGTEAFF. For the CDR3, the DNA is TGCAGTGCTAGAGATCCGGGGATAGGAGGCACTGAAGCTTTCTTT. V gene TRBV20-1 combines with J gene TRBJ1-1, with D uncertain. Looked up from germline, CDR1 is DFQATT and CDR2 is SNEGSKA (reference sequence). CDR3 length: 15 amino acids. The germline V and J ends were trimmed by 0 bases and 4 bases, with 15 bases remaining between them.

This clonotype was detected many times. This chain uses TRBV7-2 with TRBJ1-2; no clear D gene. Looked up from germline, CDR1 is SGHTA and CDR2 is FQGNSA. The CDR3 sequence is 14 residues long. V dropped 3 bases and J dropped 1 base, with 9 bases sitting between them. CDR3 sequence reads: CASSFLGLNYGYTF. The CDR3 nucleotides read TGTGCCAGCAGCTTCCTGGGCCTTAACTATGGCTACACCTTC. Full variable domain (rest looked up from reference TRBV7-2 and TRBJ1-2): GAGVSQSPSNKVTEKGKDVELRCDPISGHTALYWYRQSLGQGLEFLIYFQGNSAPDKSGLPSDRFSAERTGGSVSTLTIQRTQQEDSAVYLCASSFLGLNYGYTFGSGTRLTVV.

There are a few counts of this clonotype. This chain connects TRBV29-1 to TRBJ2-1, with D perhaps TRBD1 (6 bases). The CDR3 sequence is 12 residues long. V lost 7 bases and J lost 2, with 9 bases in between. Germline V gene sequence: CDR1 SQVTM, CDR2 ANQGSEA. The CDR3 DNA reads as TGCAGCGCCGGGACAACCTACAATGAGCAGTTCTTC. Translating gives CSAGTTYNEQFF.

This clonotype was seen at least ten times. The chain joins TRBV15 to TRBJ1-2; D gene unclear. The V gene's germline CDR1 is LNHNV and CDR2 YYDKDF (reference sequence). The V end was cut by 0 bases, the J end by 3 bases, with 11 bases between. The CDR3 has 15 amino acids. The CDR3 protein is CATSRDLGLDYGYTF. CDR3 in DNA: TGTGCCACCAGCAGAGATCTAGGGTTGGACTATGGCTACACCTTC.